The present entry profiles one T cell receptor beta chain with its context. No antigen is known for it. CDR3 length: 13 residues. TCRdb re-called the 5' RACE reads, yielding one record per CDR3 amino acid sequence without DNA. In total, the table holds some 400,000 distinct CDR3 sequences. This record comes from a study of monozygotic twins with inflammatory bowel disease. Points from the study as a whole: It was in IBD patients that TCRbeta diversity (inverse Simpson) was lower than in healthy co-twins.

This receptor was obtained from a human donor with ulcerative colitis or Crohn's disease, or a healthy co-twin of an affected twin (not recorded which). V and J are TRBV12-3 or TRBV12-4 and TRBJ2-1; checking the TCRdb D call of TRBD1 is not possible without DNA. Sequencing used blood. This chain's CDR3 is CASSLGGYDEQFF.